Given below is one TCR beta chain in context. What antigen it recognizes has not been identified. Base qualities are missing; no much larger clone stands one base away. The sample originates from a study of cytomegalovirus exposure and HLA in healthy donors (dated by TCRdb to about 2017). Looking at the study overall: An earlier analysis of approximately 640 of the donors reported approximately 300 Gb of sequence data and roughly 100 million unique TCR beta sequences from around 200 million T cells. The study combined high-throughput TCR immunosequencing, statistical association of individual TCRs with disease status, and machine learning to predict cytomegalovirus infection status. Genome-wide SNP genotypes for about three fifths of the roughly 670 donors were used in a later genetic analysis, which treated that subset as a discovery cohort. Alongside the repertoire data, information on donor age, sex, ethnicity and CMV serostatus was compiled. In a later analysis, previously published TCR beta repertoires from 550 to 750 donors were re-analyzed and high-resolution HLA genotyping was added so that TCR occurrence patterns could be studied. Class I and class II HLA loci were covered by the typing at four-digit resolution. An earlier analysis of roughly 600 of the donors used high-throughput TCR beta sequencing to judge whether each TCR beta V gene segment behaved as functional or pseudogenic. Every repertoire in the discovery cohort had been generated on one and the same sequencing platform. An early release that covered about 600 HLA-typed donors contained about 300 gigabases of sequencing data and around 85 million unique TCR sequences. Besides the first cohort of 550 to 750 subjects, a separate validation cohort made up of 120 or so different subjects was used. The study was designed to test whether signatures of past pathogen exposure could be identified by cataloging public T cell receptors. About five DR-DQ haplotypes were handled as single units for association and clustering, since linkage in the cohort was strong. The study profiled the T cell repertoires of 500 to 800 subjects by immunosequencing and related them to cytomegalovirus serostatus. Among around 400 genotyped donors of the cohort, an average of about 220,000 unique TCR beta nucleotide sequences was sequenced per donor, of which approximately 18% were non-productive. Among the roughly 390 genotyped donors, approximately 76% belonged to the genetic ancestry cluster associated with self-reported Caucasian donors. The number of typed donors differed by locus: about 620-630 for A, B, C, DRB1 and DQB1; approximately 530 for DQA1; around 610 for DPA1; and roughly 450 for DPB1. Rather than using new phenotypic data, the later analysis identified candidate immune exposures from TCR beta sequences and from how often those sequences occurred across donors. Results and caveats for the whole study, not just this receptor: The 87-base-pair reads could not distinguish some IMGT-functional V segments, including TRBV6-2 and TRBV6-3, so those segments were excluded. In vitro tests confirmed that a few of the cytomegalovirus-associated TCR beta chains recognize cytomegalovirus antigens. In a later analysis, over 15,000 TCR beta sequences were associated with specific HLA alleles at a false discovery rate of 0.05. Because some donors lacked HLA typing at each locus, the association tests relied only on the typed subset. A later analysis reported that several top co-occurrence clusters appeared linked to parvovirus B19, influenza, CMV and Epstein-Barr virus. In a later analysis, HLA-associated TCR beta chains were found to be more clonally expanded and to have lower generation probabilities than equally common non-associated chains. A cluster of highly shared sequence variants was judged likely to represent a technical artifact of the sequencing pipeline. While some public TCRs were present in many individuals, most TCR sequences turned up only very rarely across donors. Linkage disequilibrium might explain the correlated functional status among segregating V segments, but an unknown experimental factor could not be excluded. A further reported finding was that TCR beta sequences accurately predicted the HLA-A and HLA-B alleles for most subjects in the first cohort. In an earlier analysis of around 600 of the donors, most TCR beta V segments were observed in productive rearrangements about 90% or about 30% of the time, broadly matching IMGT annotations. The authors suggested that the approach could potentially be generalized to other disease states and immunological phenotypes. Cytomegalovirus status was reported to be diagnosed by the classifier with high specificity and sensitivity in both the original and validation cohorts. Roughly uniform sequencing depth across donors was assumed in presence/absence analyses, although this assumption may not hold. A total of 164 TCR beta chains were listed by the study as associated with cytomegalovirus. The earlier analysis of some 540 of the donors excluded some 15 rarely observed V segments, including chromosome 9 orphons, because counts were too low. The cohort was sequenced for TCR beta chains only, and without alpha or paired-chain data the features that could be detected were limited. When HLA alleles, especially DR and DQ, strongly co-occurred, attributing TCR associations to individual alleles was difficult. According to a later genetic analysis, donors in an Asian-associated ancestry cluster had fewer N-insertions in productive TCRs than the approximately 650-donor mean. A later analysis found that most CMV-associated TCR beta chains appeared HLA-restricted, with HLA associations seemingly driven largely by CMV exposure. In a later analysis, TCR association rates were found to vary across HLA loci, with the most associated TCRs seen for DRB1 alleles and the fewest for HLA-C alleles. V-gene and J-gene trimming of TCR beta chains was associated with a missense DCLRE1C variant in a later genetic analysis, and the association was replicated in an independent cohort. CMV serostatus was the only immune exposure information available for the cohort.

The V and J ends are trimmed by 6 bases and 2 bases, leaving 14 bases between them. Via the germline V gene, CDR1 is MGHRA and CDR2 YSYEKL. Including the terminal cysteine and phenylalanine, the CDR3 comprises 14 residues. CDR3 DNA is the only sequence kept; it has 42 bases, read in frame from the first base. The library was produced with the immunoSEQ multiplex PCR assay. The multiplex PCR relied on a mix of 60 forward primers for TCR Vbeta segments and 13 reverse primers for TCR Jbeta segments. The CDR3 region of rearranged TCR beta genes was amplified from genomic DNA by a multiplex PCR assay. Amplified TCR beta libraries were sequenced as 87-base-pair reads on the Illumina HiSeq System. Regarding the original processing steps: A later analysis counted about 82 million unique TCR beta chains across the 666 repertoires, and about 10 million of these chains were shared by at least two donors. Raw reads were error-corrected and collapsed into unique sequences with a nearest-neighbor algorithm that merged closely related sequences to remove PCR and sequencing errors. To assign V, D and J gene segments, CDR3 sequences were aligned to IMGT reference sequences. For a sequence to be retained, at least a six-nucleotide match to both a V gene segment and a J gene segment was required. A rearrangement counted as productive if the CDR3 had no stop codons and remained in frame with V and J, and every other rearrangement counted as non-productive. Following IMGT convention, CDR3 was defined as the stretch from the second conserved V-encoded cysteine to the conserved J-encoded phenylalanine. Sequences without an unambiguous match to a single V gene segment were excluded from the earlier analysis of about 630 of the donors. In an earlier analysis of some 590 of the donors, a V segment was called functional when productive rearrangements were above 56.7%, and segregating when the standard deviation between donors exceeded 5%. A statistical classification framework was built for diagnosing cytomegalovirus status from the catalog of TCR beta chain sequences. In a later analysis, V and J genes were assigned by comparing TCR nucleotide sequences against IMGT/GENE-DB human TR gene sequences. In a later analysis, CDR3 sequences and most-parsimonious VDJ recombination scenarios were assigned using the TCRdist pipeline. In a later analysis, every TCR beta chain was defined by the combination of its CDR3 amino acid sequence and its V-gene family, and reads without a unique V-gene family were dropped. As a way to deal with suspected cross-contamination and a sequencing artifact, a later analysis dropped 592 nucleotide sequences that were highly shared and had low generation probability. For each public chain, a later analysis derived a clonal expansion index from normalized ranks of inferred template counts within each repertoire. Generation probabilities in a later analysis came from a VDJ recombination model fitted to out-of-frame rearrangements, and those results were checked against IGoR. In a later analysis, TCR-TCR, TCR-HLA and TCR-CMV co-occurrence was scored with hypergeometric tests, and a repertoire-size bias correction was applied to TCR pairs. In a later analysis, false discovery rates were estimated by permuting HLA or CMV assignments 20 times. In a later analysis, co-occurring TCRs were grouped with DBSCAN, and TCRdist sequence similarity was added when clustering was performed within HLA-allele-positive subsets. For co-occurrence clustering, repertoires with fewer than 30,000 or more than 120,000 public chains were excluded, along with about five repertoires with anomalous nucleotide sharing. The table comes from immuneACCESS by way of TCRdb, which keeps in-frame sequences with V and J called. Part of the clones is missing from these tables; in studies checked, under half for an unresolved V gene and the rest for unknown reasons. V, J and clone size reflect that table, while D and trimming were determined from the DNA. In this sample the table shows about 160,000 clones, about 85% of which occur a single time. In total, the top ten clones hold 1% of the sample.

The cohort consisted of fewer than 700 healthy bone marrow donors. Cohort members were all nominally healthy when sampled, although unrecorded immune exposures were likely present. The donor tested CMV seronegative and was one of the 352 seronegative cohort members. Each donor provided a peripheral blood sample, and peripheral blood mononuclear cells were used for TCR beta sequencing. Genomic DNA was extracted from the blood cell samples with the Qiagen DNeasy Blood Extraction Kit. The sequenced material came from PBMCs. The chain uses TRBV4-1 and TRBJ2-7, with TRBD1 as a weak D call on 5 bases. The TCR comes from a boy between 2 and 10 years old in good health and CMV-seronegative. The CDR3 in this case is CASRPQAFPYEQYF. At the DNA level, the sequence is TGCGCCAGCAGACCACAGGCGTTCCCCTACGAGCAGTACTTC.